These 20 T cell receptor beta chains were sequenced from one sample in a study of blood T cell repertoires in COVID-19. This table comes from immunoSEQ multiplex PCR, and its TCRdb copy is limited to in-frame clones, with some not included. The sample lists tens of thousands of clones, approximately 87% occurring once. Specimen: peripheral blood. The receptors derive from a human donor in a cohort sampled during active COVID-19.

The chain recombines TRBV5-1 with TRBJ1-2, with 10 positions matching TRBD1. The CDR3 runs to 14 residues. V was clipped by 2 bases and J by 3 bases; unmatched bases: 1. Germline V gene sequence: CDR1 SGHRS, CDR2 YFSETQ. The CDR3, as DNA: TGCGCCAGCAGCTTTGGGACAGGGGACTATGGCTACACCTTC. It yields the protein CASSFGTGDYGYTF.

The V call is TRBV4-1, the J call TRBJ2-1; 7 bases match TRBD2. The CDR3 runs to 16 residues. Losses at the gene ends were 4 bases for V and 3 bases for J; bases not matched to a gene: 9. Germline CDR1 is MGHRA and CDR2 is YSYEKL. CDR3 sequence reads: CASSRTAAGDYNEQFF. The CDR3 DNA is TGCGCCAGCAGCCGGACGGCGGCGGGGGACTACAATGAGCAGTTCTTC.

The chain links TRBV7-9 to TRBJ2-7; D call uncertain. V dropped 8 bases and J dropped 3 bases, with 11 bases sitting between them. Per germline, CDR1 SEHNR and CDR2 FQNEAQ (reference sequence). CDR3 length: 12 residues. The chain's CDR3 is CASWSQHYEQYF. The CDR3 bases are TGTGCCAGCTGGAGTCAACACTACGAGCAGTACTTC.

This clone occurred once. This chain links TRBV6-6 with TRBJ2-1, with TRBD1 matching over 7 bases. V gave up 6 bases and J gave up 10 bases; unmatched junction bases: 9. CDR3 size: 13 residues. Germline V gene lookup returns CDR1 MNHNY and CDR2 SVGAGI (reference sequence). CDR3: CASRQGIVREQFF. The CDR3 bases are TGTGCCAGCAGACAGGGGATAGTGCGAGAGCAGTTCTTC.

The CDR3 DNA sequence: TGTGCCAGCAGCTCAAAAGCCATCTTGTCCACCTTCGGGGAGGGTGAGGAGCAGTTCTTC. It is translated as CASSSKAILSTFGEGEEQFF. The chain recombines TRBV3-1 (or the pseudogene TRBV3-2) with TRBJ2-1; 7 bases map to TRBD2. The J segment lost 10 bases and the V segment lost 5 bases, leaving 29 bases of the junction unmatched. Per the germline V gene, CDR1 is LGHDT and CDR2 is YNNKEL (reference sequence). The CDR3 consists of 20 residues.

This chain joins TRBV4-2 and TRBJ2-7; TRBD2 agrees at 13 bases. The germline CDR1 and CDR2 sequences are LGHNA and YNFKEQ. With 4 bases clipped from V and 4 bases from J, the junction kept 7 bases outside the gene matches. This CDR3 is 16 amino acids long. DNA for the CDR3: TGTGCCAGCAGCCGGCGCACTAGCGGGGGGGGTTACGAGCAGTACTTC. This codes for CASSRRTSGGGYEQYF.

The chain employs TRBV19 and TRBJ2-7; D possibly corresponds to TRBD2 (5 bases). Germline assignment: CDR1 LNHDA and CDR2 SQIVND (reference sequence). This CDR3 has 14 amino acids. Trimming stripped 5 bases from V and 0 bases from J, with 11 bases between. The CDR3 DNA is TGTGCCAGTAGTGGAGGACGGGTCTCCTACGAGCAGTACTTC. Amino acids: CASSGGRVSYEQYF.

The chain recombines TRBV2 with TRBJ2-7; 12 bases line up with TRBD2. This CDR3 has 16 amino acids. In germline, CDR1 is SNHLY, CDR2 FYNNEI. Unmatched junction bases numbered 7, after V lost 6 bases and J lost 1 base. CDR3 bases: TGTGCCAGCAGGGCGGGACTAGCGGGCCCTTCCTACGAGCAGTACTTC. Translation: CASRAGLAGPSYEQYF.

The chain employs TRBV6-4 and TRBJ1-2, with 9 bases that match TRBD1. The V segment lost 6 bases and the J segment 7 bases; nucleotides outside the gene matches: 3. Germline CDR1 and CDR2: MRHNA and SNTAGT. The CDR3 has 12 residues. The CDR3 loop is CASRATGGGYTF. The CDR3 DNA reads TGTGCCAGCAGGGCGACAGGGGGTGGCTACACCTTC.

The V call is TRBV4-1, the J call TRBJ1-5, with TRBD1 identical over 7 bases. Germline CDR1 is MGHRA and CDR2 is YSYEKL. The ends lost 0 bases at V and 4 bases at J; junction bases unmatched: 6. The length of the CDR3 is 16 residues. The DNA for the CDR3 is TGCGCCAGCAGCCAAGAGCTGACAGGGCCGAATCAGCCCCAGCATTTT. Its translation: CASSQELTGPNQPQHF.

The chain joins TRBV10-3 to TRBJ2-1; TRBD2 agrees at 13 bases. This CDR3 spans 18 amino acids. V was clipped by 4 bases and J by 3 bases; unmatched bases: 9. Germline lookup yields CDR1 ENHRY and CDR2 SYGVKD. This CDR3 is CAISAGLAGAGIYNEQFF. DNA for the CDR3: TGTGCCATCAGTGCCGGACTAGCGGGGGCCGGAATCTACAATGAGCAGTTCTTC.

CDR3 in DNA: TGTGCCAGCAGCCAGGGACAGGGTGTGATAGGGAACACTGAAGCTTTCTTT. Translating it yields CASSQGQGVIGNTEAFF. J is TRBJ1-1 and V is TRBV5-6, with 9 bases that match TRBD1. The CDR3 sequence is 17 residues long. V gave up 4 bases and J gave up 1 base; unmatched junction bases: 11. CDR1 and CDR2 (germline): SGHDT, YYEEEE.

This clone appeared a single time. The chain carries TRBV6-4 and TRBJ2-2, with 10 bases aligning to TRBD2. With V trimmed by 9 bases and J by 5 bases, 15 bases remained unmatched. The CDR3 is made up of 17 amino acids. Germline CDR1 and CDR2: MRHNA and SNTAGT. The CDR3 protein is CARDRFIAGGGTGELFF. The CDR3 coding sequence is TGTGCCAGGGATAGGTTTATAGCGGGGGGCGGGACCGGGGAGCTGTTTTTT.

The CDR3 region is CASSRLQGGEKLFF. In nucleotides, the CDR3 is TGTGCCAGCAGTCGCTTGCAGGGAGGCGAAAAACTGTTTTTT. The chain combines TRBV5-6 with TRBJ1-4; D might be TRBD1 (5 bases). The germline gives CDR1 SGHDT, CDR2 YYEEEE. The CDR3 is 14 amino acids. V lost 5 bases, J lost 8 bases, and 16 bases lay in between.

The chain combines TRBV15 with TRBJ2-7; 7 positions match TRBD2. V dropped 3 bases and J dropped 3; count of bases not matched to a gene: 11. The germline gives CDR1 LNHNV, CDR2 YYDKDF (reference sequence). This CDR3 is built from 16 residues. CDR3 in amino acids: CATSSDLGGGGYEQYF. The CDR3 nucleotides are TGTGCCACCAGCAGCGACCTGGGTGGGGGGGGCTACGAGCAGTACTTC.

V gene TRBV9 combines with J gene TRBJ2-1; 10 bases line up with TRBD2. Germline V gene sequence: CDR1 SGDLS, CDR2 YYNGEE. The CDR3 has 14 residues. V lost 5 bases and J lost 4; bases outside the gene matches: 3. The CDR3 sequence: CASSLAGGYNEQFF. In nucleotides, the CDR3 is TGTGCCAGCAGTTTAGCGGGGGGATACAATGAGCAGTTCTTC.

This chain links TRBV27 with TRBJ2-3; 9 bases line up with TRBD2. This CDR3 spans 14 amino acids. After removal of 5 bases from V and 5 bases from J, the junction contained 5 bases not matched to a gene. Germline V gene lookup returns CDR1 MNHEY and CDR2 SMNVEV (reference sequence). CDR3 coding DNA: TGTGCCAGCAGTATTCGGACTAGCGAAGATACGCAGTATTTT. Its protein is CASSIRTSEDTQYF.

This chain connects TRBV9 to TRBJ2-7; 9 positions match TRBD1. The CDR3 spans 18 residues. J was trimmed by 6 bases and V by 0 bases; bases with no gene match: 16. Germline-derived CDR1 and CDR2 are SGDLS and YYNGEE. The DNA for the CDR3 is TGTGCCAGCAGCGTAGAAGCCCCCGGGACAGGGAGATTGGGCGAGCAGTACTTC. Amino acids: CASSVEAPGTGRLGEQYF. Filled out from reference TRBV9 and TRBJ2-7, the complete variable domain reads DSGVTQTPKHLITATGQRVTLRCSPRSGDLSVYWYQQSLDQGLQFLIQYYNGEERAKGNILERFSAQQFPDLHSELNLSSLELGDSALYFCASSVEAPGTGRLGEQYFGPGTRLTVT.

The chain uses TRBV10-3 and TRBJ2-2; D might be TRBD2 (5 bases). V gave up 0 bases and J gave up 2 bases, with 10 bases separating them. CDR1 is ENHRY and CDR2 is SYGVKD in the germline V gene. This CDR3 comprises 16 residues. In nucleotides, the CDR3 is TGTGCCATCAGTGAGTCCGGGAATGGAAACACCGGGGAGCTGTTTTTT. Translation gives CAISESGNGNTGELFF.

The chain links TRBV15 to TRBJ1-1; a possible D gene is TRBD1 (5 bases). Trimming left V 4 bases short and J 0 bases short, with 12 bases between. This CDR3 is built from 15 residues. CDR1 and CDR2 (germline): LNHNV, YYDKDF (reference sequence). CDR3 protein: CATSKPQVMNTEAFF. The CDR3 nucleotides are TGTGCCACCAGCAAACCACAGGTCATGAACACTGAAGCTTTCTTT.